The present T cell receptor beta chain was sequenced within a study of cytomegalovirus exposure and HLA in healthy donors. Turning to this clone: What it binds is unknown.

PCR involved 60 Vbeta and 13 Jbeta primers. TCRdb keeps only in-frame clones here, not all; method: immunoSEQ multiplex PCR. The sample data list over 100,000 clones. Study-level results: What was likely a sequencing artifact was a cluster of highly shared sequence variants. In vitro checks showed that a few CMV-associated chains really do target CMV antigens. Altogether, around 160 TCR beta chains were recorded as cytomegalovirus-associated.

CDR1 is SGHRS and CDR2 is YFSETQ in the germline V gene. With 0 bases clipped from V and 6 bases from J, the junction kept 6 bases outside the gene matches. The CDR3 totals 15 residues. The sequenced sample consisted of PBMCs. The TCR sequence derives from a man under 40 in good health and CMV-seronegative. The J gene is TRBJ1-1, the V gene TRBV5-1, with 9 nucleotides matching TRBD1. This chain's CDR3 is CASSLDGQGYAEAFF. For the CDR3, the DNA is TGCGCCAGCAGCTTGGATGGACAGGGGTACGCTGAAGCTTTCTTT.